A single sample gave rise to the 27 T cell receptor beta chains below, sequenced in a study of cytomegalovirus exposure and HLA in healthy donors. The PCR had 60 Vbeta and 13 Jbeta primers. The repertoire was sequenced with immunoSEQ multiplex PCR; TCRdb's copy has only in-frame clones and lacks some. The sample contains more than 120,000 clones, roughly 74% of which appear only once. Sequencing used PBMCs. These receptors were taken from a woman aged 40-49 years in good health and CMV-seropositive.

As to this clone: The germline gene is not matched at one end of the junction; a read error may be the cause. This chain uses TRBV7-9 with TRBJ1-1; D ambiguous. Germline V gene sequence: CDR1 SEHNR, CDR2 FQNEAQ (reference sequence). The CDR3 totals 12 residues. The CDR3 spells CSSSLDPGRAFF. DNA for the CDR3: TGTTCCAGCAGCTTAGATCCCGGGAGGGCTTTCTTT.

V and J are TRBV5-4 and TRBJ2-7; D is unclear. This CDR3 region has 13 residues. V was pared by 1 base and J by 5 bases, with 10 bases between. CDR1 is SGHNT and CDR2 is YYREEE in the germline V gene (reference sequence). CDR3 residues: CASSLWSGHEQYF. In nucleotides, the CDR3 is TGTGCCAGCAGCTTGTGGTCAGGCCACGAGCAGTACTTC. Combining the CDR3 with reference TRBV5-4 and TRBJ2-7 gives the whole variable domain ETGVTQSPTHLIKTRGQQVTLRCSSQSGHNTVSWYQQALGQGPQFIFQYYREEENGRGNFPPRFSGLQFPNYSSELNVNALELDDSALYLCASSLWSGHEQYFGPGTRLTVT.

This chain joins TRBV10-1 and TRBJ2-7, with D possibly matching TRBD2 (6 bases). Germline V gene lookup returns CDR1 WNHNN and CDR2 SYGVQD (reference sequence). This CDR3 has 14 amino acids. The V and J ends lost 2 bases and 3 bases respectively, with 11 bases between them. CDR3 sequence: CASSERRGIYEQYF. As DNA, the CDR3 is TGCGCCAGCAGTGAGAGGAGGGGCATCTACGAGCAGTACTTC.

CDR3 bases: TGTGCCAGCAGGACAGGGGCCTCCTCTGGGGCCAACGTCCTGACTTTC. It encodes CASRTGASSGANVLTF. The chain employs TRBV2 and TRBJ2-6; TRBD1 agrees at 8 bases. The V and J ends lost 6 bases and 0 bases, in that order; junction bases with no gene match: 4. The CDR3 has 16 residues. Germline V lookup: CDR1 SNHLY, CDR2 FYNNEI.

This clone was seen only once. V usage is TRBV11-3 and J usage is TRBJ2-3, with 7 positions matching TRBD1. J gave up 2 bases and V 3 bases, and 11 bases lay outside the gene matches. The CDR3 runs to 17 residues. CDR1 and CDR2 (germline): SGHNT, YENEEA. The DNA for the CDR3 is TGTGCCAGCAGCTTGGGGGACAGAAGAGTTCCCACAGATACGCAGTATTTT. Its translation is CASSLGDRRVPTDTQYF.

The gene calls are TRBV6-1 and TRBJ2-7; 10 nucleotides align to TRBD2. CDR1 and CDR2 from the germline V gene are MNHNS and SASEGT. V lost 4 bases and J lost 0; bases outside the gene matches: 6. The length of the CDR3 is 16 residues. CDR3 region: CASSATTSGSSYEQYF. The CDR3 DNA reads TGTGCCAGCAGTGCGACGACTAGCGGGTCCTCCTACGAGCAGTACTTC.

The chain couples TRBV7-3 to TRBJ2-2; D is unresolved. Deletions cut 2 bases from V and 3 bases from J, with 4 bases between. Germline V CDR1 and CDR2: SGHTA, FQGTGA. The CDR3 totals 13 residues. CDR3 in DNA: TGTGCCAGCAGCTTAGCAGACACCGGGGAGCTGTTTTTT. Translation: CASSLADTGELFF.

The chain uses TRBV11-3 and TRBJ2-1; weak D call: TRBD1 (5 bases). The germline V gene has CDR1 SGHNT and CDR2 YENEEA. The CDR3 consists of 15 residues. The ends were cut back, 4 bases at V and 6 bases at J, with 16 bases in the middle. This CDR3 is CASSYRLGSLNEQFF. In DNA form, the CDR3 reads TGTGCCAGCAGCTACAGGTTGGGTAGCCTCAATGAGCAGTTCTTC.

The chain uses TRBV7-2 and TRBJ2-1; possible D gene TRBD2, 6 bases. The germline V gene encodes CDR1 SGHTA and CDR2 FQGNSA. CDR3 length: 15 amino acids. Trimming took 5 bases from V and 3 from J, leaving 14 bases between them. CDR3 sequence: CASSVRYGGYNEQFF. The CDR3 nucleotides read TGTGCCAGCAGCGTCAGATACGGGGGCTACAATGAGCAGTTCTTC.

J is TRBJ2-3 and V is TRBV7-2; D is undetermined. The V and J ends lost 2 bases and 4 bases respectively, with 7 bases between them. Germline CDR1 and CDR2: SGHTA and FQGNSA. The CDR3 length is 13 residues. The CDR3 DNA reads as TGTGCCAGCAGCTTAATCCGGGCAGATACGCAGTATTTT. Amino acid sequence: CASSLIRADTQYF.

V usage is TRBV19 and J usage is TRBJ2-7; TRBD1 matches 7 bases. This CDR3 region has 15 residues. Per the germline V gene, CDR1 is LNHDA and CDR2 is SQIVND (reference sequence). J gave up 3 bases and V 4 bases, and 9 bases lay outside the gene matches. As DNA, the CDR3 is TGTGCCAGTAGTAGTTCGACAGGGTTTGGCTACGAGCAGTACTTC. This translates into CASSSSTGFGYEQYF.

This rearrangement joins TRBV4-2 to TRBJ2-4; no definite D call. This CDR3 contains 14 residues. The germline V gene encodes CDR1 LGHNA and CDR2 YNFKEQ. The V end was cut by 6 bases, the J end by 4 bases, with 13 bases between. The CDR3 loop is CASSNREKKNIQYF. The CDR3 DNA follows: TGTGCCAGCAGTAACCGTGAGAAGAAAAACATTCAGTACTTC.

The genes are TRBV28 and TRBJ2-1; TRBD2 agrees at 7 bases. This CDR3 contains 15 residues. The V and J ends lost 1 base and 3 bases, in that order; junction bases with no gene match: 3. The germline V gene has CDR1 MDHEN and CDR2 SYDVKM. This CDR3 reads CASSLSLAVYNEQFF. In DNA form, the CDR3 reads TGTGCCAGCAGTTTATCCCTAGCGGTCTACAATGAGCAGTTCTTC.

The genes are TRBV7-7 and TRBJ2-7; 7 bases are a match to TRBD1. This CDR3 comprises 14 residues. Germline CDR1 is SSHAT and CDR2 is FNYEAQ (reference sequence). Here the CDR3 reads CASLTGMEPYEQYF. The CDR3 DNA reads TGTGCTTCACTGACAGGGATGGAACCCTACGAGCAGTACTTC. Filled out from reference TRBV7-7 and TRBJ2-7, the complete variable domain reads GAGVSQSPRYKVTKRGQDVTLRCDPISSHATLYWYQQALGQGPEFLTYFNYEAQPDKSGLPSDRFSAERPEGSISTLTIQRTEQRDSAMYRCASLTGMEPYEQYFGPGTRLTVT.

This sequence joins TRBV19 and TRBJ2-1; 10 nucleotides line up with TRBD2. The ends lost 7 bases at V and 5 bases at J; junction bases unmatched: 14. The CDR3 totals 17 residues. CDR1 is LNHDA and CDR2 is SQIVND in the germline V gene (reference sequence). The CDR3 sequence: CASNYGSGRTINNEQFF. The CDR3 coding sequence is TGTGCCAGTAACTATGGTAGCGGGAGGACCATTAACAATGAGCAGTTCTTC.

This clone was counted a few times. CDR3: CASRGLAGDWETQYF. The CDR3, as DNA: TGTGCCAGCAGGGGACTAGCGGGAGATTGGGAGACCCAGTACTTC. The gene calls are TRBV25-1 and TRBJ2-5; 14 bases agree with TRBD2. Per germline, CDR1 MGHDK and CDR2 SYGVNS. The CDR3 extends over 15 amino acids. Trimming took 6 bases from V and 5 from J; bases not matched to a gene: 5.

The genes are TRBV29-1 and TRBJ2-2; 10 positions agree with TRBD1. CDR3 length: 13 amino acids. V shed 5 bases and J 7 bases; nucleotides not matched to a gene: 4. Per germline, CDR1 SQVTM and CDR2 ANQGSEA. CDR3 DNA: TGCAGCGTTCGACAGGGGGCGGGCGGGGAGCTGTTTTTT. Protein sequence: CSVRQGAGGELFF.

The V and J genes are TRBV2 and TRBJ2-7, with 8 bases that match TRBD1. The V gene end was trimmed by 8 bases and the J gene end by 2 bases; junction bases not matched to a gene: 5. CDR1 and CDR2 (germline): SNHLY, FYNNEI. This CDR3 has 13 amino acids. For the CDR3, the DNA is TGTGCCAGCGGGACAGGACACGCCTACGAGCAGTACTTC. It codes for CASGTGHAYEQYF.

V usage is TRBV10-1 and J usage is TRBJ2-5; TRBD2 matches 10 bases. V was clipped by 2 bases and J by 5 bases; unmatched bases: 11. This CDR3 region has 17 residues. Germline lookup yields CDR1 WNHNN and CDR2 SYGVQD (reference sequence). CDR3 protein: CASSEGRLAGVGETQYF. DNA for the CDR3: TGCGCCAGCAGTGAGGGGCGTCTAGCGGGAGTTGGCGAGACCCAGTACTTC.

J is TRBJ1-2 and V is TRBV20-1; tentatively, D is TRBD1 (5 bases). Germline V gene lookup returns CDR1 DFQATT and CDR2 SNEGSKA (reference sequence). CDR3 length equals 11 residues. Trimming took 4 bases from V and 8 from J, leaving 11 bases between them. The CDR3 here is CSATGLRGYTF. DNA for the CDR3: TGCAGTGCTACGGGACTGAGAGGCTACACCTTC.

This rearrangement joins TRBV14 to TRBJ2-1; 14 bases map to TRBD2. The CDR3 spans 17 residues. Trimming cost V 0 bases and J 15 bases; bases outside gene matches: 13. Looked up from germline, CDR1 is SGHDN and CDR2 is FVKESK. The CDR3 coding sequence is TGTGCCAGCAGCCAAGATCTGTCGGTTGGACTAGCGGGAGGAATGTTCTTC. Translation: CASSQDLSVGLAGGMFF.

This clone was counted a few times. This CDR3 reads CASSLGSGQNTEAFF. In DNA form, the CDR3 reads TGCGCCAGCAGCTTGGGTTCGGGACAGAACACTGAAGCTTTCTTT. The chain employs TRBV5-1 and TRBJ1-1; perhaps TRBD1 as D (6 bases). Trimming shortened V by 0 bases and J by 1 base, and 10 bases separated the two germline ends. Germline V CDR1 and CDR2: SGHRS, YFSETQ. The CDR3 covers 15 residues. Variable domain in full (rest from reference TRBV5-1 and TRBJ1-1): KAGVTQTPRYLIKTRGQQVTLSCSPISGHRSVSWYQQTPGQGLQFLFEYFSETQRNKGNFPGRFSGRQFSNSRSEMNVSTLELGDSALYLCASSLGSGQNTEAFFGQGTRLTVV.

This chain links TRBV10-3 with TRBJ2-7; 8 bases are a match to TRBD2. The V and J ends lost 6 bases and 6 bases, in that order; junction bases with no gene match: 7. CDR1 is ENHRY and CDR2 is SYGVKD in the germline V gene. The length of the CDR3 is 13 residues. In DNA, the CDR3 is TGTGCCATCAGGGTAGCGGGATCGGCCGAGCAGTACTTC. This sequence encodes CAIRVAGSAEQYF.

This clone was counted between two and nine times. The V call is TRBV6-1, the J call TRBJ1-2; no firm D call. V dropped 2 bases and J dropped 8 bases, with 12 bases sitting between them. The CDR3 covers 13 residues. Germline V gives CDR1 MNHNS, CDR2 SASEGT. The CDR3 DNA is TGTGCCAGCAGTGAATTAAGCGTCGGAGGCTACACCTTC. As protein: CASSELSVGGYTF.

The CDR3 region has the DNA TGCGCCAGCAGCTTGGAGGAGGGGCGGAATGAGCAGTTCTTC. Encoded protein: CASSLEEGRNEQFF. This chain joins TRBV5-1 and TRBJ2-1; possibly TRBD2 for D (6 bases). Trimming shortened V by 0 bases and J by 7 bases, and 11 bases separated the two germline ends. The CDR3 runs 14 residues. The germline CDR1 and CDR2 sequences are SGHRS and YFSETQ.

The chain is built from TRBV12-5 and TRBJ2-1, with 8 bases aligning to TRBD1. Germline V gene lookup returns CDR1 LGHNT and CDR2 FRNRAP. The CDR3 is 12 amino acids. V lost 5 bases, J lost 10 bases, and 4 bases stayed unmatched. CDR3 nucleotide sequence: TGTGCTAGTGGTCCGGACAGGGAGGAGCAGTTCTTC. Translation: CASGPDREEQFF.

This clone was seen only once. The chain carries TRBV28 and TRBJ2-1; 14 positions match TRBD2. Germline CDR1 reads MDHEN; CDR2 reads SYDVKM. Trimming took 6 bases from V and 6 from J; bases not matched to a gene: 7. This CDR3 contains 16 residues. DNA for the CDR3: TGTGCCAGCAGGGCGTCGGGACTAGCGGGAGTCAATGAGCAGTTCTTC. Translated, it gives CASRASGLAGVNEQFF.